This TCR beta chain stems from a study of Graves' ophthalmopathy and Graves' hyperthyroidism. Per germline, CDR1 SGHVS and CDR2 FNYEAQ. This CDR3 has 15 amino acids. V was pared by 5 bases and J by 5 bases, with 19 bases between. This clonotype was detected many times. Amplified material comprised TCR beta CDR3 regions derived from RNA transcripts. Amplification began with first-round RT-PCR using HTBI primers, then second-round multiplex PCR was performed. TCRdb re-called the multiplex PCR reads through MiXCR, storing one row per CDR3 protein. The repertoire holds over 500,000 distinct CDR3 sequences, with 20% to 25% as singletons.

The chain combines TRBV7-6 with TRBJ2-7; D perhaps matches TRBD2 (5 bases). The sequence was collected from a woman younger than 30 with stable Graves' hyperthyroidism. Some clones in this sample may be carry-over from other donors' samples. Material for sequencing was peripheral blood. CDR3: CASSRRVASQDEQYF. CDR3 nucleotides: TGTGCCAGCAGCCGCCGCGTAGCGTCGCAGGACGAGCAGTACTTC.